This T cell receptor beta chain is from a study of blood T cell repertoires in COVID-19. Across the study: Specimens from acute and convalescent COVID-19 originated in the United States, Italy and Spain. PBMCs, B-cell-depleted T cells, or T cells provided the cDNA or gDNA that made up the material.

Per the study methods: Reference gene primer amplification gave estimated nucleated cell counts. Clones were read by immunoSEQ multiplex PCR, and TCRdb kept only the in-frame ones, dropping some. V, J and clone size were drawn from that table, and D and trimming were deduced from the DNA. The sample includes tens of thousands of clones, 75% to 85% of them seen just once. V lost 7 bases to trimming and J lost 0 bases; unmatched junction nucleotides: 8. The CDR3 is made up of 16 amino acids. Germline V CDR1 and CDR2: MDHEN, SYDVKM. This clone was picked up a small number of times. The V call is TRBV28, the J call TRBJ2-1; 8 bases align to TRBD2. Sequenced material: peripheral blood. The origin of this receptor is a human donor in a cohort sampled during active COVID-19. This CDR3 is CASIGAGATSYNEQFF. DNA for the CDR3: TGTGCCAGCATCGGAGCGGGAGCCACCTCCTACAATGAGCAGTTCTTC. The full variable domain, completed using reference TRBV28 and TRBJ2-1, is DVKVTQSSRYLVKRTGEKVFLECVQDMDHENMFWYRQDPGLGLRLIYFSYDVKMKEKGDIPEGYSVSREKKERFSLILESASTNQTSMYLCASIGAGATSYNEQFFGPGTRLTVL.